This T cell receptor (beta chain) was sequenced in a study of control samples from healthy donors and cancer patients. The repertoire was sequenced with immunoSEQ multiplex PCR; TCRdb's copy has only in-frame clones and lacks some. The data show approximately 120,000 clones, with about nine tenths seen just once and about 8.7% held by the top ten. Germline lookup yields CDR1 LGHDT and CDR2 YNNKEL (reference sequence). V lost 0 bases, J lost 7 bases, and 9 bases lay in between. CDR3 length: 13 amino acids. The specimen sequenced was blood. The chain links TRBV3-1 (or the pseudogene TRBV3-2) to TRBJ1-1; D unclear. This sequence originates from a middle-aged man in good health. CDR3 nucleotides: TGTGCCAGCAGCCAAGAAGTCAGGTATGAAGCTTTCTTT. This sequence encodes CASSQEVRYEAFF.